This paragraph covers one T cell receptor (beta chain) sequence. Its specificity is not known. This record belongs to a study of vaccination effects on CD4 cells after COVID-19. Having been cultured for approximately ten days, the cells underwent CD4+ T cell isolation. All participants had two doses of either the BNT162b2 or mRNA-1273 vaccine. The germline V gene has CDR1 SGHTA and CDR2 FQGTGA. The CDR3 loop spans 17 amino acids. With 2 bases removed from V and 2 bases from J, the gap between germline ends came to 18 bases. The method was immunoSEQ multiplex PCR; TCRdb's version includes in-frame clones alone and lacks a portion of them. The sample lists tens of thousands of clones; around 80% were seen once.

The sample in question was CD4+ T cells from PBMCs cultured without peptide, obtained after COVID-19 vaccination. The chain has TRBV7-3 and TRBJ1-2, with D maybe TRBD1 (5 bases). The TCR was taken from a human donor who received a COVID-19 vaccine. The CDR3 DNA is TGTGCCAGCAGCTTAGGGCCCCCGGGACCGGGGAACTATGGCTACACCTTC. As protein: CASSLGPPGPGNYGYTF.